This T cell receptor (beta chain) was profiled in a study of cytomegalovirus exposure and HLA in healthy donors. The germline V gene has CDR1 MGHDK and CDR2 SYGVNS. CDR3 length: 12 amino acids. Trimming took off 7 bases at V and 8 bases at J, with 11 bases between the two ends. This clone was found a few times. Its antigen remains unidentified. General study points: High sensitivity and specificity were reportedly achieved when the classifier diagnosed cytomegalovirus status.

Repertoires were generated with immunoSEQ multiplex PCR, while TCRdb's copy carries only in-frame clones and drops some. The data show over 200,000 clones, roughly 88% seen once. The chain couples TRBV25-1 to TRBJ1-4, with D maybe TRBD1 (6 bases). The sequence was collected from a woman between 18 and 29 years old in good health and CMV-seronegative. What was sequenced was PBMCs. The CDR3 here is CASKQGTEKLFF. CDR3 nucleotides: TGTGCCAGCAAACAGGGAACCGAAAAACTGTTTTTT.